Shown below are 24 T cell receptor beta chains from a single sample sequenced in a study of spatial heterogeneity in lung cancer. Regarding the study as a whole: Tumoral mutation counts were tracked by counts of expanded intratumoral alpha and beta TCRs.

Time point indicated: sample taken at primary tumor resection. No cognate antigen is known for these TCRs. TCRdb passed the 5' RACE reads through MiXCR, listing each CDR3 protein once. There are fewer than 15,000 distinct CDR3 sequences in the sample; more than 3% occur only once, and 15% to 20% lies in the top ten. Sample: lung tumor tissue, taken at surgery. These receptors were collected from a male donor with early-stage non-small cell lung cancer.

In its sample, this clonotype was seen many times. V gene TRBV24-1 combines with J gene TRBJ2-3; D unresolved. The CDR3 contains 16 residues. Trimming removed 2 bases from V and 0 bases from J, with 11 bases in between. Per germline, CDR1 KGHDR and CDR2 SFDVKD. In nucleotides, the CDR3 is TGTGCCACCAGTGATTCGGCGGAGACTAGCACAGATACGCAGTATTTT. It codes for CATSDSAETSTDTQYF.

This clonotype appeared a few times. A much larger clone lies one base from this, so it may be a read error. V is TRBV2 and J is TRBJ1-5; D is ambiguous. The germline V gene has CDR1 SNHLY and CDR2 FYNNEI. CDR3 length: 13 amino acids. The CDR3 is CASSSTSGQPQNF. CDR3 DNA: TGTGCCAGCAGTTCGACCAGTGGTCAGCCCCAGAATTTT. Using reference TRBV2 and TRBJ1-5 for the parts outside the CDR3, the full variable domain is EPEVTQTPSHQVTQMGQEVILRCVPISNHLYFYWYRQILGQKVEFLVSFYNNEISEKSEIFDDQFSVERPDGSNFTLKIRSTKLEDSAMYFCASSSTSGQPQNFGDGTRLSIL.

This clonotype was seen many times. CDR3 nucleotide sequence: TGTGCCATCCGTGCCGCAGTAAACACCGGGGAGCTGTTTTTT. It specifies CAIRAAVNTGELFF. The V gene is TRBV10-3, the J gene TRBJ2-2; D remains unclear. This CDR3 comprises 14 residues. Germline-derived CDR1 and CDR2 are ENHRY and SYGVKD. Trimming left V 8 bases short and J 2 bases short, with 12 bases between.

This clonotype was recorded at least ten times. V gene TRBV7-8 combines with J gene TRBJ1-2, with D perhaps matching TRBD1 (5 bases). Germline V gene sequence: CDR1 SGHVS, CDR2 FQNEAQ. The V gene lost 1 base and the J gene lost 4 bases, with 13 bases spanning the gap. This CDR3 is built from 15 residues. In DNA form, the CDR3 reads TGTGCCAGCAGCTTAGGAGTGCAGGGAACCTATGGCTACACCTTC. Translation: CASSLGVQGTYGYTF.

This clonotype was counted ten times or more. The V gene is TRBV6-6, the J gene TRBJ1-2, with 9 bases lining up with TRBD1. After removal of 0 bases from V and 4 bases from J, the junction contained 12 bases not matched to a gene. This CDR3 region has 18 residues. Germline V CDR1 and CDR2: MNHNY, SVGAGI (reference sequence). As DNA, the CDR3 is TGTGCCAGCAGTTACTCCGCCTACACGCGGGGACAGGGCTATGGCTACACCTTC. Protein product: CASSYSAYTRGQGYGYTF.

This clonotype was detected ten times or more. The chain combines TRBV11-2 with TRBJ1-3; no firm D call. Germline assignment: CDR1 SGHAT and CDR2 FQNNGV. This CDR3 has 13 amino acids. The V end lost 5 bases, the J end lost 2 bases, and 7 bases lay between the germline ends. In DNA form, the CDR3 reads TGTGCCAGCAGCCCCCCGGCTGGAAACACCATATATTTT. Protein: CASSPPAGNTIYF.

This chain connects TRBV5-8 to TRBJ2-5; perhaps TRBD1 as D (5 bases). Per germline, CDR1 SGHTS and CDR2 YDEGEE. This CDR3 is 13 amino acids long. V lost 2 bases and J lost 4, with 9 bases in between. CDR3 amino acids: CASSFTGVETQYF. CDR3 DNA sequence: TGTGCCAGCAGCTTTACAGGAGTAGAGACCCAGTACTTC.

This clonotype appeared many times. The rearrangement uses TRBV4-1 and TRBJ1-2; D remains ambiguous. The CDR3 is made up of 13 amino acids. The V and J ends lost 6 bases and 8 bases respectively, with 16 bases between them. Germline loops: CDR1 MGHRA, CDR2 YSYEKL. CDR3: CASSPKGNSGYTF. The CDR3 nucleotides are TGCGCCAGCAGTCCGAAGGGTAATTCGGGCTACACCTTC.

In its sample, this clonotype was seen many times. The rearrangement joins TRBV7-9 to TRBJ1-1; tentative D call: TRBD1 (5 bases). Germline lookup yields CDR1 SEHNR and CDR2 FQNEAQ (reference sequence). This CDR3 is 13 amino acids long. Trimming left V 5 bases short and J 5 bases short, with 12 bases between. The CDR3 sequence is CASSGGLGTEAFF. CDR3 sequence (DNA): TGTGCCAGCAGCGGGGGATTGGGGACTGAAGCTTTCTTT.

This clonotype was seen many times. The V call is TRBV12-3 or TRBV12-4, the J call TRBJ2-2, with a weak D call TRBD2 (6 bases). The CDR3 has 18 residues. With 3 bases removed from V and 4 bases from J, the gap between germline ends came to 21 bases. The CDR3 region has the DNA TGTGCCAGCAGTTTCCTTCCCCGACCGTTCGGGGGCACCGGGGAGCTGTTTTTT. This translates into CASSFLPRPFGGTGELFF.

This clonotype is termed medium-sized. The V and J genes are TRBV27 and TRBJ2-5; D ambiguous. This CDR3 is built from 14 residues. The germline V gene has CDR1 MNHEY and CDR2 SMNVEV (reference sequence). Trimming cost V 5 bases and J 1 base, with 11 bases left between them. The CDR3 sequence: CASSPTIIQETQYF. CDR3 coding DNA: TGTGCCAGCAGTCCAACGATAATCCAAGAGACCCAGTACTTC.

This clonotype was seen ten or more times. The CDR3 spells CSGRDPFADTQYF. Here the CDR3 DNA reads TGCAGTGGAAGGGATCCTTTTGCGGATACGCAGTATTTT. This chain connects TRBV20-1 to TRBJ2-3, with D hard to call. Germline assignment: CDR1 DFQATT and CDR2 SNEGSKA (reference sequence). Trimming pared 7 bases from V and 6 bases from J, leaving 17 bases between. CDR3 length equals 13 residues.

There are many counts of this clonotype. This chain links TRBV27 with TRBJ1-5, with D possibly matching TRBD1 (6 bases). V lost 5 bases and J lost 2, with 16 bases in between. Germline assignment: CDR1 MNHEY and CDR2 SMNVEV (reference sequence). CDR3 length equals 16 residues. The CDR3 DNA reads TGTGCCAGCAGTCAGACCGGGACAAAAGGCAATCAGCCCCAGCATTTT. This sequence encodes CASSQTGTKGNQPQHF.

This clonotype was seen a handful of times. This chain links TRBV6-6 with TRBJ2-5; unclear D gene. This CDR3 has 14 residues. Per germline, CDR1 MNHNY and CDR2 SVGAGI (reference sequence). Trimming cost V 7 bases and J 7 bases, with 19 bases left between them. The CDR3 protein is CASTHSGFVGTQYF. The CDR3 region has the DNA TGTGCCAGCACCCACTCTGGGTTCGTAGGGACCCAGTACTTC.

This clonotype was detected many times. This chain connects TRBV20-1 to TRBJ1-6; TRBD1 might be the D (6 bases). The CDR3 consists of 14 residues. Trimming cost V 7 bases and J 7 bases, with 17 bases left between them. Per germline, CDR1 DFQATT and CDR2 SNEGSKA (reference sequence). The CDR3 is CSVLRGGGNSPLHF. The CDR3 nucleotides are TGCAGTGTCCTACGGGGGGGCGGCAATTCACCCCTCCACTTT.

This clonotype was seen at least ten times. This chain connects TRBV7-2 to TRBJ2-1, with D uncertain. The CDR3 consists of 13 residues. In germline, CDR1 is SGHTA, CDR2 FQGNSA. Trimming stripped 5 bases from V and 10 bases from J, with 15 bases between. CDR3: CASSPQTVREQFF. CDR3 DNA sequence: TGTGCCAGCAGCCCCCAGACTGTAAGGGAGCAGTTCTTC.

This clonotype showed up just a few times. The chain employs TRBV7-2 and TRBJ2-5, with TRBD1 as a possible D gene (5 bases). The V gene lost 4 bases and the J gene lost 5 bases, with 14 bases spanning the gap. Germline V lookup: CDR1 SGHTA, CDR2 FQGNSA. The CDR3 loop spans 14 amino acids. Here the CDR3 reads CASSWNQGAETQYF. The DNA for the CDR3 is TGTGCCAGCAGCTGGAACCAGGGTGCGGAGACCCAGTACTTC.

This clonotype ranks as medium-sized. CDR3 sequence reads: CASSPRDLNTGELFF. In DNA, the CDR3 is TGTGCCAGCAGCCCCCGGGACTTGAACACCGGGGAGCTGTTTTTT. The gene calls are TRBV11-2 and TRBJ2-2, with a possible D match to TRBD2 (6 bases). The CDR3 covers 15 residues. Trimming pared 5 bases from V and 1 base from J, leaving 11 bases between. The germline V gene has CDR1 SGHAT and CDR2 FQNNGV.

This clonotype was detected many times. The V gene is TRBV7-2, the J gene TRBJ1-1, with 7 bases lining up with TRBD1. V shed 4 bases and J 4 bases; nucleotides not matched to a gene: 3. The germline V gene encodes CDR1 SGHTA and CDR2 FQGNSA. This CDR3 has 13 residues. CDR3 protein: CASSYYRGTEAFF. CDR3 nucleotide sequence: TGTGCCAGCAGCTACTACAGGGGCACTGAAGCTTTCTTT.

This clonotype was counted ten times or more. The chain links TRBV4-2 to TRBJ1-6; a weak D match, TRBD1 (5 bases). The CDR3 extends over 16 amino acids. The germline V and J ends were trimmed by 0 bases and 9 bases, with 15 bases remaining between them. Germline assignment: CDR1 LGHNA and CDR2 YNFKEQ. This CDR3 reads CASSQEIGGLLSPLHF. The CDR3 nucleotides read TGTGCCAGCAGCCAAGAAATCGGGGGGTTGCTTTCACCCCTCCACTTT.

This clonotype turned up a few times. J is TRBJ1-2 and V is TRBV4-1; no clear D gene. The CDR3 length is 15 residues. Trimming pared 0 bases from V and 2 bases from J, leaving 10 bases between. Per the germline V gene, CDR1 is MGHRA and CDR2 is YSYEKL. CDR3 in amino acids: CASSQDWAGNYGYTF. The CDR3 DNA reads TGCGCCAGCAGCCAAGATTGGGCGGGGAACTATGGCTACACCTTC.

This clonotype has ten or more counts. V usage is TRBV20-1 and J usage is TRBJ1-2, with D perhaps TRBD1 (6 bases). CDR1 DFQATT and CDR2 SNEGSKA come from the germline V gene (reference sequence). The CDR3 is 15 amino acids. Trimming pared 0 bases from V and 6 bases from J, leaving 17 bases between. DNA for the CDR3: TGCAGTGCTAGAGATACCAGGGGCGCGGTCGATGGCTACACCTTC. It yields the protein CSARDTRGAVDGYTF.

This clonotype was observed at least ten times. This chain uses TRBV29-1 with TRBJ1-2; D gene unclear. V was trimmed by 5 bases and J by 3 bases, leaving 13 bases between them. The CDR3 is made up of 13 amino acids. CDR1 is SQVTM, CDR2 ANQGSEA, per germline. The CDR3 nucleotides read TGCAGCGTTTTTAGGGTATCTCACTATGGCTACACCTTC. This sequence encodes CSVFRVSHYGYTF.

This clonotype was seen at least ten times. The rearrangement joins TRBV20-1 to TRBJ1-1; D perhaps matches TRBD1 (5 bases). With 3 bases removed from V and 5 bases from J, the gap between germline ends came to 22 bases. Germline V gives CDR1 DFQATT, CDR2 SNEGSKA (reference sequence). This CDR3 spans 16 amino acids. CDR3 nucleotide sequence: TGCAGTGCTAGGTCCGGGGCCCAAAATGGGTGGACTGAAGCTTTCTTT. It yields the protein CSARSGAQNGWTEAFF.